The 27 T cell receptor beta chains reported below all come from one sample, sequenced in a study of PD-L1 blockade in urothelial cancer. Assay: immunoSEQ multiplex PCR; the TCRdb copy retains only in-frame clones and omits some. The sample has 17,000 or so clones, approximately 90% seen once. The input for sequencing was PBMCs, taken around atezolizumab (anti-PD-L1) treatment. All receptors derive from a man aged 45 to 65 with urothelial cancer.

This clone appeared a single time. The V and J genes are TRBV5-6 and TRBJ2-1; possible D gene TRBD2, 5 bases. This CDR3 comprises 12 residues. Trimming took off 4 bases at V and 7 bases at J, with 9 bases between the two ends. Per germline, CDR1 SGHDT and CDR2 YYEEEE. CDR3 residues: CASSTGGNEQFF. In DNA, the CDR3 is TGTGCCAGCAGCACTGGAGGAAATGAGCAGTTCTTC.

The V gene is TRBV7-8, the J gene TRBJ1-5, with 11 positions matching TRBD1. The CDR3 runs to 16 residues. Germline CDR1 reads SGHVS; CDR2 reads FQNEAQ. Trimming took 1 base from V and 6 from J; bases not matched to a gene: 5. The CDR3 region is CASSLGPGQGVQPQHF. The CDR3 DNA reads as TGTGCCAGCAGCTTAGGTCCGGGACAGGGGGTTCAGCCCCAGCATTTT.

This chain uses TRBV7-8 with TRBJ2-1; weak D call: TRBD1 (6 bases). There are 12 residues in the CDR3. From germline, CDR1 is SGHVS and CDR2 FQNEAQ. With 3 bases removed from V and 7 bases from J, the gap between germline ends came to 7 bases. CDR3 sequence reads: CASSFGQNEQFF. The CDR3 nucleotides are TGTGCCAGCAGCTTCGGACAGAATGAGCAGTTCTTC.

The chain carries TRBV6-1 and TRBJ2-7; weak D call: TRBD2 (5 bases). With 5 bases removed from V and 7 bases from J, the gap between germline ends came to 15 bases. This CDR3 is built from 13 residues. CDR1 is MNHNS, CDR2 SASEGT, per germline. The CDR3 DNA reads TGTGCCAGCAGTCCCTTCGGGTCGGGGGAGCAGTACTTC. Amino acid sequence: CASSPFGSGEQYF.

This chain links TRBV2 with TRBJ2-1; 11 bases line up with TRBD2. V shed 5 bases, J shed 0 bases, and the junction held 6 bases outside the gene matches. This CDR3 contains 17 residues. Germline CDR1 reads SNHLY; CDR2 reads FYNNEI. CDR3 nucleotide sequence: TGTGCCAGCAGTAGGACTAGCGGGCCGAGCTCCTACAATGAGCAGTTCTTC. It codes for CASSRTSGPSSYNEQFF.

The chain is built from TRBV19 and TRBJ2-5; D is possibly TRBD2 (5 bases). Trimming stripped 3 bases from V and 5 bases from J, with 7 bases between. Germline assignment: CDR1 LNHDA and CDR2 SQIVND (reference sequence). The CDR3 sequence is 12 residues long. The CDR3 region has the DNA TGTGCCAGTAGTATCGGCGGGGAGACCCAGTACTTC. Translating it yields CASSIGGETQYF.

This sequence joins TRBV6-5 and TRBJ2-1, with a possible D match to TRBD1 (6 bases). The V and J ends lost 6 bases and 5 bases respectively, with 14 bases between them. This CDR3 is 14 amino acids long. Germline CDR1 MNHEY, CDR2 SVGAGI. CDR3 nucleotide sequence: TGTGCCAGCAGCAAGGACAGACGACACAATGAGCAGTTCTTC. This sequence encodes CASSKDRRHNEQFF.

V is TRBV19 and J is TRBJ1-2; 11 bases agree with TRBD1. Looked up from germline, CDR1 is LNHDA and CDR2 is SQIVND (reference sequence). The CDR3 has 14 amino acids. After removal of 7 bases from V and 7 bases from J, the junction contained 8 bases not matched to a gene. CDR3 amino acids: CASTPDRGRFGYTF. CDR3 nucleotides: TGTGCCAGTACCCCGGACAGGGGGCGGTTTGGCTACACCTTC.

The chain has TRBV30 and TRBJ2-4, with D maybe TRBD1 (5 bases). The CDR3 runs to 19 residues. From germline, CDR1 is GTSNPN and CDR2 SVGIG (reference sequence). Trimming removed 3 bases at V and 0 bases at J, with 24 bases between. CDR3 amino acids: CAWSERLGRAVLAKNIQYF. CDR3 in DNA: TGTGCCTGGAGCGAGCGATTAGGCAGGGCAGTTCTAGCCAAAAACATTCAGTACTTC.

The count of this clone is one. The CDR3 region is CASSLGVKEAYEQYF. The DNA for the CDR3 is TGTGCCAGCAGCTTAGGGGTAAAGGAGGCCTACGAGCAGTACTTC. The chain combines TRBV11-3 with TRBJ2-7; D perhaps matches TRBD2 (5 bases). Germline CDR1 SGHNT, CDR2 YENEEA. The CDR3 spans 15 residues. V dropped 1 base and J dropped 2 bases, with 12 bases sitting between them. The full variable domain, its missing parts supplied by reference TRBV11-3 and TRBJ2-7, is EAGVVQSPRYKIIEKKQPVAFWCNPISGHNTLYWYLQNLGQGPELLIRYENEEAVDDSQLPKDRFSAERLKGVDSTLKIQPAELGDSAVYLCASSLGVKEAYEQYFGPGTRLTVT.

The sample holds one count of this clone. This sequence joins TRBV6-1 and TRBJ1-6; perhaps TRBD1 as D (5 bases). Per the germline V gene, CDR1 is MNHNS and CDR2 is SASEGT. V lost 4 bases and J lost 6, with 10 bases in between. The CDR3 consists of 14 residues. The CDR3: CASSAGGGNSPLHF. CDR3 nucleotides: TGTGCCAGCAGTGCGGGGGGTGGTAATTCACCCCTCCACTTT.

This chain uses TRBV7-2 with TRBJ1-1, with 7 bases identical to TRBD1. Germline lookup yields CDR1 SGHTA and CDR2 FQGNSA. Losses at the gene ends were 5 bases for V and 3 bases for J; bases not matched to a gene: 6. The length of the CDR3 is 14 residues. The CDR3 protein is CASSPDREYTEAFF. The CDR3, as DNA: TGTGCCAGCAGCCCAGACAGGGAGTACACTGAAGCTTTCTTT.

This sequence joins TRBV15 and TRBJ1-2, with 9 bases fitting TRBD1. Losses at the gene ends were 2 bases for V and 2 bases for J; bases not matched to a gene: 6. The CDR3 runs to 16 residues. Germline CDR1 LNHNV, CDR2 YYDKDF (reference sequence). The CDR3 DNA reads as TGTGCCACCAGCAGATGGGCCGGGACAGGGAACTATGGCTACACCTTC. Residues: CATSRWAGTGNYGYTF.

The rearrangement uses TRBV7-2 and TRBJ2-7; D possibly corresponds to TRBD2 (6 bases). The CDR3 contains 12 residues. The germline gives CDR1 SGHTA, CDR2 FQGNSA. V dropped 7 bases and J dropped 6 bases, with 13 bases sitting between them. The CDR3, as DNA: TGTGCCAGCACCATCGGGGGTCCCGAGCAGTACTTC. Translating it yields CASTIGGPEQYF. Filled out from reference TRBV7-2 and TRBJ2-7, the complete variable domain reads GAGVSQSPSNKVTEKGKDVELRCDPISGHTALYWYRQSLGQGLEFLIYFQGNSAPDKSGLPSDRFSAERTGGSVSTLTIQRTQQEDSAVYLCASTIGGPEQYFGPGTRLTVT.

The CDR3 region has the DNA TGTGCCAGCAGCGCCTTTGCGGGGCTATCCTACGAGCAGTACTTC. Protein: CASSAFAGLSYEQYF. The chain links TRBV5-6 to TRBJ2-7; a possible D gene is TRBD2 (6 bases). The CDR3 runs 15 residues. Germline-derived CDR1 and CDR2 are SGHDT and YYEEEE. The V end was cut by 4 bases, the J end by 1 base, with 15 bases between.

The V call is TRBV6-5, the J call TRBJ1-2; no definite D call. The V gene lost 0 bases and the J gene lost 5 bases, with 10 bases spanning the gap. CDR3 size: 14 residues. Germline loops: CDR1 MNHEY, CDR2 SVGAGI. This CDR3 reads CASSYSRAGYGYTF. In DNA form, the CDR3 reads TGTGCCAGCAGTTACTCGCGTGCGGGGTATGGCTACACCTTC.

The chain employs TRBV13 and TRBJ2-5, with TRBD1 identical over 8 bases. The V gene's germline CDR1 is PRHDT and CDR2 FYEKMQ (reference sequence). This CDR3 is 15 amino acids long. V lost 5 bases and J lost 4; bases outside the gene matches: 9. The CDR3, as DNA: TGTGCCAGCAGCCCGTGGACAGGGAAAAGAGAGACCCAGTACTTC. Translating it yields CASSPWTGKRETQYF.

The V call is TRBV5-8, the J call TRBJ2-2, with TRBD2 as a possible D gene (5 bases). V was cut by 5 bases and J by 2 bases, with 13 bases left in between. CDR1 is SGHTS, CDR2 YDEGEE, per germline. This CDR3 comprises 15 residues. Here the CDR3 reads CASSFTRANTGELFF. In nucleotides, the CDR3 is TGTGCCAGCAGTTTTACTAGGGCCAACACCGGGGAGCTGTTTTTT.

This clone has just one count. The chain employs TRBV4-1 and TRBJ1-2, with a weak D call TRBD1 (5 bases). The CDR3 loop spans 13 amino acids. The V end was cut by 2 bases, the J end by 7 bases, with 11 bases between. The germline gives CDR1 MGHRA, CDR2 YSYEKL. The chain's CDR3 is CASSQTGVSGYTF. Here the CDR3 DNA reads TGCGCCAGCAGCCAAACGGGGGTGAGTGGCTACACCTTC.

The rearrangement joins TRBV2 to TRBJ2-7; 13 nucleotides agree with TRBD2. This CDR3 is built from 16 residues. V lost 6 bases to trimming and J lost 4 bases; unmatched junction nucleotides: 9. The germline V gene encodes CDR1 SNHLY and CDR2 FYNNEI. The CDR3 region is CASRSPGLAGKYEQYF. The CDR3, as DNA: TGTGCCAGCAGAAGTCCGGGACTAGCGGGGAAGTACGAGCAGTACTTC.

The chain uses TRBV7-6 and TRBJ1-1, with 7 bases aligning to TRBD1. This CDR3 contains 14 residues. Germline values: CDR1 SGHVS, CDR2 FNYEAQ. The ends lost 3 bases at V and 3 bases at J; junction bases unmatched: 4. The CDR3 here is CASSLTGFYTEAFF. As DNA, the CDR3 is TGTGCCAGCAGCTTGACAGGGTTTTACACTGAAGCTTTCTTT.

V usage is TRBV28 and J usage is TRBJ2-5; 10 nucleotides line up with TRBD2. The V gene's germline CDR1 is MDHEN and CDR2 SYDVKM. This CDR3 has 15 amino acids. The V gene end was trimmed by 5 bases and the J gene end by 5 bases; junction bases not matched to a gene: 8. The CDR3 loop reads CASSRTSGGEETQYF. CDR3 DNA: TGTGCCAGCAGTCGGACTAGCGGAGGAGAGGAGACCCAGTACTTC.

CDR3 DNA sequence: TGCGCCAGCTTCCCAAACGGCCAAGGAGAGGAGCTGTTTTTT. Amino acids: CASFPNGQGEELFF. The V and J genes are TRBV5-1 and TRBJ2-2, with D unresolved. The CDR3 contains 14 residues. Germline V gene data show CDR1 as SGHRS and CDR2 as YFSETQ. V shed 7 bases and J shed 10 bases, with 20 bases lying between them.

The chain employs TRBV7-9 and TRBJ2-3; no definite D call. The germline V gene encodes CDR1 SEHNR and CDR2 FQNEAQ (reference sequence). Trimming removed 6 bases at V and 5 bases at J, with 9 bases between. The CDR3 sequence is 12 residues long. The CDR3 coding sequence is TGTGCCAGCAGGGAGAGCCGAGATACGCAGTATTTT. Encoded protein: CASRESRDTQYF.

The chain is built from TRBV27 and TRBJ1-1, with D hard to call. This CDR3 comprises 14 residues. V was cut by 4 bases and J by 4 bases, with 13 bases left in between. The germline V gene has CDR1 MNHEY and CDR2 SMNVEV (reference sequence). This CDR3 reads CASSSFRLSTEAFF. The CDR3 DNA sequence: TGTGCCAGCAGTTCTTTCCGTCTTAGCACTGAAGCTTTCTTT.

A few counts support this clone. This sequence joins TRBV27 and TRBJ2-1; perhaps TRBD2 as D (6 bases). This CDR3 region has 16 residues. The ends were cut back, 6 bases at V and 4 bases at J, with 19 bases in the middle. Germline V gives CDR1 MNHEY, CDR2 SMNVEV (reference sequence). The CDR3 sequence is CASSNRDSRRYNEQFF. The DNA for the CDR3 is TGTGCCAGCAGCAACCGGGACTCACGGAGATACAATGAGCAGTTCTTC.

The chain recombines TRBV9 with TRBJ2-2; 12 bases are shared with TRBD2. CDR1 is SGDLS, CDR2 YYNGEE, per germline. V shed 4 bases and J 3 bases; nucleotides not matched to a gene: 4. The CDR3 is 16 residues long. For the CDR3, the DNA is TGTGCCAGCAGCTCTGGACTAGCGGGATACACCGGGGAGCTGTTTTTT. It codes for CASSSGLAGYTGELFF.